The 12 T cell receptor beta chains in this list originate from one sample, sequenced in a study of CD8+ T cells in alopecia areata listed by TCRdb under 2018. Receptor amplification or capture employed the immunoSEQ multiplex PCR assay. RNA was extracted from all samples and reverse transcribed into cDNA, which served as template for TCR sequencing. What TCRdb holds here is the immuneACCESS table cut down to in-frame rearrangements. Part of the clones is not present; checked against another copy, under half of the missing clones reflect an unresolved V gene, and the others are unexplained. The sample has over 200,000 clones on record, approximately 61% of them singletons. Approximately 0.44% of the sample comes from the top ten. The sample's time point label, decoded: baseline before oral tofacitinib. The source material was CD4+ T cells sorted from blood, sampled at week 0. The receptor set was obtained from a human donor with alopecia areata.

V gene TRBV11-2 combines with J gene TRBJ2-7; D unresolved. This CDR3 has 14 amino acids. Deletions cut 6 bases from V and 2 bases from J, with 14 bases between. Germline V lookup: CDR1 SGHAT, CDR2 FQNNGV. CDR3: CASSSGPTAYEQYF. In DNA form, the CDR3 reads TGTGCCAGCAGTTCCGGACCAACCGCCTACGAGCAGTACTTC. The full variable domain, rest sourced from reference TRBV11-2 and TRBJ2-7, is EAGVAQSPRYKIIEKRQSVAFWCNPISGHATLYWYQQILGQGPKLLIQFQNNGVVDDSQLPKDRFSAERLKGVDSTLKIQPAKLEDSAVYLCASSSGPTAYEQYFGPGTRLTVT.

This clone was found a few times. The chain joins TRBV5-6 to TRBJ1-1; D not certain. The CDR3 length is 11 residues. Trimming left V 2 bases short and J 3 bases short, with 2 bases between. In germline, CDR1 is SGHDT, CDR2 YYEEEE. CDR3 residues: CASSLYTEAFF. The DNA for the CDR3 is TGTGCCAGCAGCTTATACACTGAAGCTTTCTTT. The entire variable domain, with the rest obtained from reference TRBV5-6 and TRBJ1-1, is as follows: DAGVTQSPTHLIKTRGQQVTLRCSPKSGHDTVSWYQQALGQGPQFIFQYYEEEERQRGNFPDRFSGHQFPNYSSELNVNALLLGDSALYLCASSLYTEAFFGQGTRLTVV.

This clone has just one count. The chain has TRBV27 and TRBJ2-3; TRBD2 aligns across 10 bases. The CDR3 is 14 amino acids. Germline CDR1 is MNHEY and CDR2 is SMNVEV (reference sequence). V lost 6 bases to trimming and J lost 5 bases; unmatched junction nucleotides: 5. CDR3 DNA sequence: TGTGCCAGCAGACCTCTAGCGGGAGAAGATACGCAGTATTTT. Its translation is CASRPLAGEDTQYF.

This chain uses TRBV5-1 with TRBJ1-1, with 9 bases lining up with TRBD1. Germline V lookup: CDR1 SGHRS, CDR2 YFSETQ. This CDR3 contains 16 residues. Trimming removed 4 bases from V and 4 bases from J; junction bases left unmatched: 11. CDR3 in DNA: TGCGCCAGCAGCCAGGGTGGGACAGGGTCCCCCACTGAAGCTTTCTTT. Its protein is CASSQGGTGSPTEAFF.

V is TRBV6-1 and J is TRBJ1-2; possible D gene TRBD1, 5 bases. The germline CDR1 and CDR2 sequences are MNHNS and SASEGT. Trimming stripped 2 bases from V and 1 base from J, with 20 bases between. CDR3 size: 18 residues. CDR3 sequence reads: CASSEMFEDWDVNYGYTF. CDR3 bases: TGTGCCAGCAGTGAAATGTTCGAGGACTGGGACGTTAACTATGGCTACACCTTC.

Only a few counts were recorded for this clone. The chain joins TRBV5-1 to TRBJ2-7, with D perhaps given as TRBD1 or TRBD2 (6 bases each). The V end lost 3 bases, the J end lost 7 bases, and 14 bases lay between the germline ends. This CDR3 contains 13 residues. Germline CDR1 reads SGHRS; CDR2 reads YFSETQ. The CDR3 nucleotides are TGCGCCAGCAGCTGGAGGGGACAAGAGGAGCAGTACTTC. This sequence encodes CASSWRGQEEQYF.

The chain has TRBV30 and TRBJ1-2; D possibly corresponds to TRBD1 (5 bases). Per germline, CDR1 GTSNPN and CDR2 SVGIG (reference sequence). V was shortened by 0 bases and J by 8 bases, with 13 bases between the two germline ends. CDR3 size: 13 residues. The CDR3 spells CAWSVQGFRGYTF. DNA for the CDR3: TGTGCCTGGAGTGTTCAGGGATTCAGGGGCTACACCTTC.

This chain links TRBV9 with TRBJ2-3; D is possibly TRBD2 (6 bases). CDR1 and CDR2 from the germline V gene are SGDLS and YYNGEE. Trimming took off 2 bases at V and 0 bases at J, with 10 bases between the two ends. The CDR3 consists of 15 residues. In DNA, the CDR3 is TGTGCCAGCAGCGTCGGGAGACCTAGCACAGATACGCAGTATTTT. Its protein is CASSVGRPSTDTQYF.

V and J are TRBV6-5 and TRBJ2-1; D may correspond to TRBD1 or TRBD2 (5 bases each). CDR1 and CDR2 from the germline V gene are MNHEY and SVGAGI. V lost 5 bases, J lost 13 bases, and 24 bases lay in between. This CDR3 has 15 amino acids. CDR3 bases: TGTGCCAGCAGTCGGGACGCCAACTCCCCCCGGGGACAGTTCTTC. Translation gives CASSRDANSPRGQFF.

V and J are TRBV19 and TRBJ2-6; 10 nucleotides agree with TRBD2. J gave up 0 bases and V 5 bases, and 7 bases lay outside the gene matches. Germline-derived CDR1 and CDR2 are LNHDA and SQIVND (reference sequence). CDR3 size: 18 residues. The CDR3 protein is CASSPGLAAFSGANVLTF. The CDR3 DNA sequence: TGTGCCAGTAGTCCCGGACTAGCGGCCTTCTCTGGGGCCAACGTCCTGACTTTC.

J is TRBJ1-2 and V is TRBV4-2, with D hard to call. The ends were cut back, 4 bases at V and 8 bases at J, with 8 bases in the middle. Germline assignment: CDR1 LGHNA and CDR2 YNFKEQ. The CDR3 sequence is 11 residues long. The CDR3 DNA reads TGTGCCAGCAGCCTTAGCGGCGGCTACACCTTC. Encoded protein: CASSLSGGYTF.

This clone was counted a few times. The CDR3 DNA reads TGTGCCAGCAGCCCGGGACAGGGAAATGAAAAACTGTTTTTT. It translates to CASSPGQGNEKLFF. This sequence joins TRBV11-2 and TRBJ1-4, with 9 nucleotides matching TRBD1. This CDR3 is built from 14 residues. CDR1 and CDR2 from the germline V gene are SGHAT and FQNNGV. Trimming cost V 5 bases and J 5 bases; bases outside gene matches: 3.